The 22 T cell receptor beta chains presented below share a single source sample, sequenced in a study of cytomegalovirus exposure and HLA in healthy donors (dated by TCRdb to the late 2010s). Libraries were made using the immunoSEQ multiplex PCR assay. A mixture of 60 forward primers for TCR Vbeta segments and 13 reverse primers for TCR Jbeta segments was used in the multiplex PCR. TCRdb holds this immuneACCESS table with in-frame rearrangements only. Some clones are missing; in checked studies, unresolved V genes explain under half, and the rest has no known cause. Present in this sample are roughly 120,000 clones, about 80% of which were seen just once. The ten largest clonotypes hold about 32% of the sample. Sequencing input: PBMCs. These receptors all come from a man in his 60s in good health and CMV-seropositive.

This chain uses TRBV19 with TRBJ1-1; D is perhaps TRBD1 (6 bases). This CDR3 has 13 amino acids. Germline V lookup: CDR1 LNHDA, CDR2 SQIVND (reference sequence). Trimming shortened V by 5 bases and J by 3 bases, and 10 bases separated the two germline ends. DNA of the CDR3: TGTGCCAGTAGTGCCCGGACAGACACTGAAGCTTTCTTT. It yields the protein CASSARTDTEAFF.

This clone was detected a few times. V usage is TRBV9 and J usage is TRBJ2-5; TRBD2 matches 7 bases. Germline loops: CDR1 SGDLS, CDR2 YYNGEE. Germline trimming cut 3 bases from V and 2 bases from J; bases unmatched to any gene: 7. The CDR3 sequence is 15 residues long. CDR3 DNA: TGTGCCAGCAGCGCCCATGGGGAGGGTCAAGAGACCCAGTACTTC. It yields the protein CASSAHGEGQETQYF.

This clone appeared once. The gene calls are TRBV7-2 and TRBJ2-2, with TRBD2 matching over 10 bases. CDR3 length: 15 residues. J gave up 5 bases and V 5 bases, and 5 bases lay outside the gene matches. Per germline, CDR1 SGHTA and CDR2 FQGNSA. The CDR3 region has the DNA TGTGCCAGCAGCCTTGCTAGCGGGAGTACCGGGGAGCTGTTTTTT. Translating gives CASSLASGSTGELFF. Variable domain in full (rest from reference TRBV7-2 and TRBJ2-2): GAGVSQSPSNKVTEKGKDVELRCDPISGHTALYWYRQSLGQGLEFLIYFQGNSAPDKSGLPSDRFSAERTGGSVSTLTIQRTQQEDSAVYLCASSLASGSTGELFFGEGSRLTVL.

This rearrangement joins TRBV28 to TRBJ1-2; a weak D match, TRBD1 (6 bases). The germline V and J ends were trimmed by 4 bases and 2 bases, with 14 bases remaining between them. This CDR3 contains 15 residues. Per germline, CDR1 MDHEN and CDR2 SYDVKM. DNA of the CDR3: TGTGCCAGCAGTTCCTACAGGGCCGGGAACTATGGCTACACCTTC. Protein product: CASSSYRAGNYGYTF.

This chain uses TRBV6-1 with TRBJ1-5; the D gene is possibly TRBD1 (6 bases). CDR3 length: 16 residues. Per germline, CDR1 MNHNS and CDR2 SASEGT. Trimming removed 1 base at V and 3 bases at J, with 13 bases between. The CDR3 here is CASSEGTDWTNQPQHF. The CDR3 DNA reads TGTGCCAGCAGTGAAGGGACAGACTGGACCAATCAGCCCCAGCATTTT.

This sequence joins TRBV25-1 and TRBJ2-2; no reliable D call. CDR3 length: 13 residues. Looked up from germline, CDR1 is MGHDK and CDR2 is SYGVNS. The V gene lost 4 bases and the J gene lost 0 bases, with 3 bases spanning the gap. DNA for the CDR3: TGTGCCAGCAGTGCTCCGAACACCGGGGAGCTGTTTTTT. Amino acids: CASSAPNTGELFF. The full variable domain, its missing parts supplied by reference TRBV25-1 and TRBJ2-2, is EADIYQTPRYLVIGTGKKITLECSQTMGHDKMYWYQQDPGMELHLIHYSYGVNSTEKGDLSSESTVSRIRTEHFPLTLESARPSHTSQYLCASSAPNTGELFFGEGSRLTVL.

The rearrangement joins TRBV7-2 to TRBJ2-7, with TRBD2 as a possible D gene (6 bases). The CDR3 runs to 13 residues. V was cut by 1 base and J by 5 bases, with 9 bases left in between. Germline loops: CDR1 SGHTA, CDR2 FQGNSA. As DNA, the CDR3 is TGTGCCAGCAGCTTAGAGGGCGGGGACGAGCAGTACTTC. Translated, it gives CASSLEGGDEQYF.

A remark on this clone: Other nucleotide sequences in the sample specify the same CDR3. For the CDR3, the DNA is TGTGCCAGCTCACCATCATTAACAGGGGATGTCTACGAGCAGTACTTC. Its translation is CASSPSLTGDVYEQYF. This chain uses TRBV18 with TRBJ2-7, with 7 bases aligning to TRBD1. After removal of 2 bases from V and 3 bases from J, the junction contained 10 bases not matched to a gene. Per germline, CDR1 KGHSH and CDR2 LQKENI. There are 16 residues in the CDR3.

The CDR3 DNA follows: TGTGCCAGCAGCCTCAGGGACAGGCCTAGGAACACTGAAGCTTTCTTT. It encodes CASSLRDRPRNTEAFF. V and J are TRBV5-6 and TRBJ1-1; TRBD1 matches 8 bases. This CDR3 region has 16 residues. Germline CDR1 reads SGHDT; CDR2 reads YYEEEE. Trimming cost V 4 bases and J 1 base; bases outside gene matches: 9.

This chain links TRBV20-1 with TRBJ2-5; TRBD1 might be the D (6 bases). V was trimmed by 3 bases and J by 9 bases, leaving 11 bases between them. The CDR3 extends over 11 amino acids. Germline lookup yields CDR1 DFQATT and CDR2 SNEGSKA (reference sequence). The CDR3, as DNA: TGCAGTGCTAGCGGCAGGGGCTCCCAGTACTTC. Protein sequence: CSASGRGSQYF.

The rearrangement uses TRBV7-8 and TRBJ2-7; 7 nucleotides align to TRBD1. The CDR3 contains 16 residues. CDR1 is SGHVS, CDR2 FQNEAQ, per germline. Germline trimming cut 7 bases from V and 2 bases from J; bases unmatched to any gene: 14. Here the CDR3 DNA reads TGTGCCAGCACTGTCTCGTTCTGGCAGGGGGCCTACGAGCAGTACTTC. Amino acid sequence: CASTVSFWQGAYEQYF.

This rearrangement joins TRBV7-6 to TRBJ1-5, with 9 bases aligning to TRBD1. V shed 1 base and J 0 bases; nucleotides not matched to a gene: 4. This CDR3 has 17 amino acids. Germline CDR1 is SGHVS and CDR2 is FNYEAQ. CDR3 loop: CASSLGTGAYSNQPQHF. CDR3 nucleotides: TGTGCCAGCAGCTTAGGGACAGGGGCTTATAGCAATCAGCCCCAGCATTTT.

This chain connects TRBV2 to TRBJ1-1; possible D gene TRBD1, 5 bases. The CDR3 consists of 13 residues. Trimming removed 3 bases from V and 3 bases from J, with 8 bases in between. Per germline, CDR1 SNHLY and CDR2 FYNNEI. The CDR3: CASSDSRDTEAFF. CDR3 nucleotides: TGTGCCAGCAGTGATAGCAGGGACACTGAAGCTTTCTTT.

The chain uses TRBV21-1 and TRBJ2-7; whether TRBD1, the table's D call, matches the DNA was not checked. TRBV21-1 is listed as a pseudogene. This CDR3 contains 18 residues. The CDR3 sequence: CASSNLSHRLGITYEQYF. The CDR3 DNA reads TGTGCCAGCAGCAATTTGAGCCACAGGTTGGGAATAACCTACGAGCAGTACTTC.

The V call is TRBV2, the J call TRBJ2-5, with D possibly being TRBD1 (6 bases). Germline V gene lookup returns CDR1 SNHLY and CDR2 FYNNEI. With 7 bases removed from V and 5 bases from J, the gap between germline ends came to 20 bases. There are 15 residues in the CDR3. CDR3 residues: CASIKTGVVLETQYF. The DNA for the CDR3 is TGTGCCAGCATTAAGACAGGAGTGGTATTGGAGACCCAGTACTTC.

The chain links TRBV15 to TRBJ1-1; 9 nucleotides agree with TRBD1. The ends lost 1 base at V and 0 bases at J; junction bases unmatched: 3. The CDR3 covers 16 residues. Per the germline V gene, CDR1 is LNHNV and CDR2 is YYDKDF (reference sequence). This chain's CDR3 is CATSRGTGAMNTEAFF. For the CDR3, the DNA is TGTGCCACCAGCAGAGGGACAGGGGCTATGAACACTGAAGCTTTCTTT.

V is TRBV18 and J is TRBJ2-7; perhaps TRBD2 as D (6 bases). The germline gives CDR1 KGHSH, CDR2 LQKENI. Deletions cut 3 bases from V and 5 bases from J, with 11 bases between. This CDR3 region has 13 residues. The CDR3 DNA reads TGTGCCAGCTCACCCCGGTCGGGGGACGAGCAGTACTTC. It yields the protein CASSPRSGDEQYF.

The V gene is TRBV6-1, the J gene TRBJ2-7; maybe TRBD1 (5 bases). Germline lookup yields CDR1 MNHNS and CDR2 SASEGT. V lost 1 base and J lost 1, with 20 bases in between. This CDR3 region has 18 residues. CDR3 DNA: TGTGCCAGCAGTGAAGTATTTGTAGGACAAAAAATTTCCTACGAGCAGTACTTC. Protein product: CASSEVFVGQKISYEQYF.

The CDR3 is CASSRSGGETQYF. In DNA form, the CDR3 reads TGTGCCAGCAGTCGTAGCGGGGGAGAGACCCAGTACTTC. The chain recombines TRBV5-4 with TRBJ2-5, with TRBD2 matching 9 bases. The CDR3 runs to 13 residues. V shed 5 bases and J 4 bases; nucleotides not matched to a gene: 3. The germline CDR1 and CDR2 sequences are SGHNT and YYREEE (reference sequence).

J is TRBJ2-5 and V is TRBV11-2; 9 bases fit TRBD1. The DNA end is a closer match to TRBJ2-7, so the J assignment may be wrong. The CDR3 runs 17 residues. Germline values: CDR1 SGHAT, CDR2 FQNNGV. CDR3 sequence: CASSLGRWDRVSYEQYF. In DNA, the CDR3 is TGTGCCAGCAGCTTAGGGCGCTGGGACAGGGTCTCCTACGAGCAGTACTTC.

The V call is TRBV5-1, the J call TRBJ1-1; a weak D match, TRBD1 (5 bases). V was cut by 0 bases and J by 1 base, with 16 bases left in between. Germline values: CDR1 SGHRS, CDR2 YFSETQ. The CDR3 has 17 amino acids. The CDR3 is CASSLVLVRRGNTEAFF. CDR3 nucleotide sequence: TGCGCCAGCAGCTTGGTTTTAGTCAGGAGGGGGAACACTGAAGCTTTCTTT.

CDR3 bases: TGCGCCAGCAGCTTCGGACTAGCGGGAGGCAGCACCTACGAGCAGTACTTC. Residues: CASSFGLAGGSTYEQYF. This rearrangement joins TRBV5-1 to TRBJ2-7, with 14 bases aligning to TRBD2. CDR1 is SGHRS and CDR2 is YFSETQ in the germline V gene. The CDR3 extends over 17 amino acids. V dropped 2 bases and J dropped 2; count of bases not matched to a gene: 6.